The 25 T cell receptor beta chains below all came from one sample that was sequenced in a study of cytomegalovirus exposure and HLA in healthy donors. PCR used 60 Vbeta primers and 13 Jbeta primers. Clones were read by immunoSEQ multiplex PCR, and TCRdb kept only the in-frame ones, dropping some. The sample includes approximately 90,000 clones, approximately 80% of them seen just once. Sequenced input: PBMCs. Every receptor here comes from a middle-aged man in good health and CMV-seronegative.

CDR3 loop: CASGLVGGTANTEAFF. CDR3 in DNA: TGTGCTAGTGGTTTGGTAGGTGGGACAGCTAACACTGAAGCTTTCTTT. V usage is TRBV12-5 and J usage is TRBJ1-1, with TRBD1 matching 7 bases. The CDR3 is made up of 16 amino acids. Losses at the gene ends were 0 bases for V and 2 bases for J; bases not matched to a gene: 6. Germline CDR1 LGHNT, CDR2 FRNRAP. Full variable domain (missing parts from reference TRBV12-5 and TRBJ1-1): DARVTQTPRHKVTEMGQEVTMRCQPILGHNTVFWYRQTMMQGLELLAYFRNRAPLDDSGMPKDRFSAEMPDATLATLKIQPSEPRDSAVYFCASGLVGGTANTEAFFGQGTRLTVV.

For this clone: The identical CDR3 is also encoded by other nucleotide sequences in the sample. The CDR3 loop reads CASSQGTSGGSYEQYF. The CDR3 DNA sequence: TGCGCCAGCAGCCAGGGGACTAGCGGGGGTTCCTACGAGCAGTACTTC. The chain combines TRBV4-3 with TRBJ2-7, with TRBD2 matching 14 bases. This CDR3 has 16 amino acids. V lost 3 bases, J lost 1 base, and 2 bases stayed unmatched. Germline V gene data show CDR1 as LGHNA and CDR2 as YSLEER.

J is TRBJ1-2 and V is TRBV7-3; 8 nucleotides match TRBD1. Unmatched junction bases numbered 5, after V lost 5 bases and J lost 6 bases. The CDR3 sequence is 13 residues long. The germline V gene encodes CDR1 SGHTA and CDR2 FQGTGA. CDR3 residues: CASSQDREHGYTF. CDR3 DNA: TGTGCCAGCAGCCAGGACAGGGAGCATGGCTACACCTTC.

This chain links TRBV19 with TRBJ1-1; no clear D. The CDR3 is 15 residues long. Trimming pared 5 bases from V and 1 base from J, leaving 14 bases between. Germline V gene data show CDR1 as LNHDA and CDR2 as SQIVND (reference sequence). The CDR3 nucleotides read TGTGCCAGTAGTCCCCTCCTAATGTCGAACACTGAAGCTTTCTTT. This encodes CASSPLLMSNTEAFF.

This chain connects TRBV7-9 to TRBJ1-2; TRBD1 agrees at 8 bases. The germline gives CDR1 SEHNR, CDR2 FQNEAQ (reference sequence). The CDR3 sequence is 14 residues long. V shed 5 bases, J shed 2 bases, and the junction held 4 bases outside the gene matches. The DNA of the CDR3 is TGTGCCAGCAGCGGACGGACAGGGAACTATGGCTACACCTTC. Translating it yields CASSGRTGNYGYTF.

This clone came up a few times. Other DNA sequences in the same sample also yield this CDR3. This rearrangement joins TRBV4-3 to TRBJ1-3, with D tentatively TRBD1 (5 bases). The CDR3 is 16 amino acids. CDR1 and CDR2 from the germline V gene are LGHNA and YSLEER. With 1 base removed from V and 2 bases from J, the gap between germline ends came to 12 bases. The CDR3 nucleotides read TGCGCCAGCAGCCAAGGGAGGGGTGAGACTGGAAACACCATATATTTT. Translating it yields CASSQGRGETGNTIYF.

This clone has a handful of counts. The rearrangement links TRBV4-3 to TRBJ2-1; TRBD1 matches 7 bases. The V gene's germline CDR1 is LGHNA and CDR2 YSLEER. V gave up 1 base and J gave up 8 bases; unmatched junction bases: 5. This CDR3 spans 14 amino acids. DNA of the CDR3: TGCGCCAGCAGCCAAGCCGGACAGGACCATGAGCAGTTCTTC. Amino acids: CASSQAGQDHEQFF.

There are a few counts of this clone. The chain is built from TRBV11-2 and TRBJ2-5; a possible D gene is TRBD2 (6 bases). V lost 5 bases to trimming and J lost 4 bases, with 17 bases between them. CDR1 SGHAT and CDR2 FQNNGV come from the germline V gene. The CDR3 is made up of 15 amino acids. The CDR3 here is CASSTTAEGGETQYF. CDR3 DNA: TGTGCCAGCAGCACGACCGCGGAGGGCGGAGAGACCCAGTACTTC.

In regard to this clone: Other nucleotide sequences from this sample produce the same CDR3. The genes are TRBV7-9 and TRBJ2-7; D remains ambiguous. The CDR3 totals 12 residues. Germline assignment: CDR1 SEHNR and CDR2 FQNEAQ (reference sequence). Trimming took 1 base from V and 3 from J, leaving 4 bases between them. CDR3 protein: CASSLGVYEQYF. As DNA, the CDR3 is TGTGCCAGCAGCTTAGGCGTCTACGAGCAGTACTTC. The full variable domain, in which reference TRBV7-9 and TRBJ2-7 provide the parts outside the CDR3, is DTGVSQNPRHKITKRGQNVTFRCDPISEHNRLYWYRQTLGQGPEFLTYFQNEAQLEKSRLLSDRFSAERPKGSFSTLEIQRTEQGDSAMYLCASSLGVYEQYFGPGTRLTVT.

The V gene is TRBV28, the J gene TRBJ1-6; D possibly corresponds to TRBD1 (5 bases). The CDR3 has 11 amino acids. Germline V lookup: CDR1 MDHEN, CDR2 SYDVKM. V was pared by 4 bases and J by 14 bases, with 9 bases between. The CDR3: CASSSGLALHF. CDR3 nucleotides: TGTGCCAGCAGTTCAGGGTTAGCCCTCCACTTT.

This rearrangement joins TRBV11-3 to TRBJ2-5, with 13 bases matching TRBD2. The junction had 6 bases not matched to a gene; V was cut back by 6 bases and J by 2 bases. There are 16 residues in the CDR3. Germline loops: CDR1 SGHNT, CDR2 YENEEA. CDR3 sequence: CASSPGLAGAQETQYF. In DNA form, the CDR3 reads TGTGCCAGCAGTCCCGGACTAGCGGGGGCTCAAGAGACCCAGTACTTC.

This chain links TRBV7-7 with TRBJ2-7, with unresolved D. Germline V CDR1 and CDR2: SSHAT, FNYEAQ (reference sequence). V lost 1 base and J lost 0, with 7 bases in between. The CDR3 consists of 14 residues. CDR3 sequence: CASSLDPSSYEQYF. The CDR3 DNA sequence: TGTGCCAGCAGCTTAGACCCGAGCTCCTACGAGCAGTACTTC. Filled out from reference TRBV7-7 and TRBJ2-7, the complete variable domain reads GAGVSQSPRYKVTKRGQDVTLRCDPISSHATLYWYQQALGQGPEFLTYFNYEAQPDKSGLPSDRFSAERPEGSISTLTIQRTEQRDSAMYRCASSLDPSSYEQYFGPGTRLTVT.

The genes are TRBV27 and TRBJ1-6; no clear D. Per the germline V gene, CDR1 is MNHEY and CDR2 is SMNVEV (reference sequence). The V end was cut by 3 bases, the J end by 0 bases, with 15 bases between. The CDR3 has 18 amino acids. CDR3 nucleotide sequence: TGTGCCAGCAGTTTTAATTGGGCACAGAGCTCCTATAATTCACCCCTCCACTTT. Residues: CASSFNWAQSSYNSPLHF.

This sequence joins TRBV4-2 and TRBJ2-4, with a tentative D call TRBD2 (5 bases). The CDR3 runs to 16 residues. Trimming cost V 4 bases and J 0 bases, with 13 bases left between them. Germline CDR1 reads LGHNA; CDR2 reads YNFKEQ. The CDR3 coding sequence is TGTGCCAGCAGCCGTGTCGGGGAACTAGCCAAAAACATTCAGTACTTC. Translated: CASSRVGELAKNIQYF.

This chain links TRBV6-1 with TRBJ1-2; the D gene is possibly TRBD1 (5 bases). The CDR3 runs 14 residues. Germline V gives CDR1 MNHNS, CDR2 SASEGT. Between the trimmed V and J ends, which lost 0 bases and 6 bases, there was a span of 11 bases. The CDR3 loop is CASSEARGSDGYTF. CDR3 coding DNA: TGTGCCAGCAGTGAAGCAAGGGGTTCGGATGGCTACACCTTC.

This clone was counted only a few times. The same CDR3 also results from other DNA sequences found in this sample. The chain combines TRBV7-2 with TRBJ2-7, with a weak D call TRBD2 (5 bases). The CDR3 consists of 12 residues. Germline CDR1 and CDR2: SGHTA and FQGNSA. Deletions cut 5 bases from V and 2 bases from J, with 7 bases between. This CDR3 is CASSPGAYEQYF. CDR3 nucleotide sequence: TGTGCCAGCAGCCCCGGGGCCTACGAGCAGTACTTC.

The V gene is TRBV6-4, the J gene TRBJ1-4; 9 bases match TRBD1. V shed 4 bases and J 4 bases; nucleotides not matched to a gene: 13. CDR1 is MRHNA, CDR2 SNTAGT, per germline. The CDR3 covers 18 residues. The CDR3 is CASSVPGQGGGCNEKLFF. CDR3 DNA sequence: TGTGCCAGCAGTGTGCCGGGACAGGGAGGAGGTTGTAATGAAAAACTGTTTTTT.

This clone was detected once. The chain uses TRBV7-6 and TRBJ1-4, with D perhaps matching TRBD1 (5 bases). The CDR3 runs to 15 residues. Germline values: CDR1 SGHVS, CDR2 FNYEAQ. V lost 8 bases, J lost 4 bases, and 17 bases lay in between. The CDR3 region has the DNA TGTGCCAGCGCTTTCGGACGGAGGGGTAATGAAAAACTGTTTTTT. Translated, it gives CASAFGRRGNEKLFF.

This chain connects TRBV25-1 to TRBJ2-2; tentatively, D is TRBD1 (5 bases). CDR3 size: 14 residues. The V and J ends lost 7 bases and 1 base respectively, with 10 bases between them. Germline lookup yields CDR1 MGHDK and CDR2 SYGVNS. The CDR3 sequence is CASKFTGNTGELFF. The CDR3, as DNA: TGTGCCAGCAAATTTACAGGGAACACCGGGGAGCTGTTTTTT.

This clone came up once. The chain has TRBV20-1 and TRBJ2-1; possibly TRBD2 for D (6 bases). Germline CDR1 and CDR2: DFQATT and SNEGSKA (reference sequence). The CDR3 is 11 amino acids. Trimming took off 5 bases at V and 8 bases at J, with 10 bases between the two ends. DNA for the CDR3: TGCAGTGCTGGGGGGAGCGATGAGCAGTTCTTC. Encoded protein: CSAGGSDEQFF.

V and J are TRBV5-5 and TRBJ1-4, with 7 bases identical to TRBD1. V gave up 0 bases and J gave up 8 bases; unmatched junction bases: 7. Germline CDR1 SGHKS, CDR2 YYEKEE (reference sequence). CDR3 length: 15 residues. This CDR3 is CASSLEGGLEEKLFF. In DNA form, the CDR3 reads TGTGCCAGCAGCTTGGAAGGGGGCTTGGAGGAAAAACTGTTTTTT.

The chain uses TRBV7-6 and TRBJ2-2, with D possibly TRBD1 on 7 matching bases. CDR1 and CDR2 (germline): SGHVS, FNYEAQ. V was shortened by 0 bases and J by 6 bases, with 14 bases between the two germline ends. The CDR3 totals 16 residues. The CDR3 here is CASSLASGGMAGELFF. CDR3 coding DNA: TGTGCCAGCAGCTTAGCCTCAGGGGGGATGGCCGGGGAGCTGTTTTTT. Using reference TRBV7-6 and TRBJ2-2 for the parts outside the CDR3, the full variable domain is GAGVSQSPRYKVTKRGQDVALRCDPISGHVSLYWYRQALGQGPEFLTYFNYEAQQDKSGLPNDRFSAERPEGSISTLTIQRTEQRDSAMYRCASSLASGGMAGELFFGEGSRLTVL.

This chain links TRBV10-3 with TRBJ2-7; 8 bases map to TRBD1. CDR1 is ENHRY, CDR2 SYGVKD, per germline. The CDR3 is 16 residues long. Trimming cost V 3 bases and J 2 bases; bases outside gene matches: 9. The CDR3 coding sequence is TGTGCCATCAGTGACAGTAACAGGGGGTACGCCTACGAGCAGTACTTC. Translated, it gives CAISDSNRGYAYEQYF.

The rearrangement joins TRBV14 to TRBJ1-2; D gene ambiguous. This CDR3 has 16 residues. CDR1 SGHDN and CDR2 FVKESK come from the germline V gene. Trimming cost V 2 bases and J 3 bases, with 16 bases left between them. CDR3 nucleotide sequence: TGTGCCAGCAGCCAAAGTGGTGAGGGCGCGGACTATGGCTACACCTTC. Amino acids: CASSQSGEGADYGYTF.

The rearrangement uses TRBV30 and TRBJ2-7; TRBD1 matches at 12 bases. Losses at the gene ends were 3 bases for V and 6 bases for J; bases not matched to a gene: 6. This CDR3 is built from 14 residues. Germline loops: CDR1 GTSNPN, CDR2 SVGIG (reference sequence). The CDR3 bases are TGTGCCTGGAGGGAAGGGACAGGGGGCAGCGAGCAGTACTTC. This translates into CAWREGTGGSEQYF.